These 27 T cell receptor beta chains were sequenced from one sample in a study of blood T cells in healthy people across ages. Sample-barcoded 5' priming and a J-beta primer mix drove a second PCR of roughly 7 to 11 cycles. TCRdb reprocessed the 5' RACE reads with MiXCR, giving one entry per CDR3 protein. There are about 760,000 distinct CDR3 sequences in the sample; approximately 25% occur only once, and more than 8% lies in the top ten. The sample also formed part of further work on T cells of mothers and their children.

Sequencing used blood. Receptors were obtained from a boy between 10 and 17 years old in good health.

The genes are TRBV28 and TRBJ2-5, with TRBD1 matching 7 bases. The CDR3 is made up of 14 amino acids. The V gene end was trimmed by 5 bases and the J gene end by 2 bases; junction bases not matched to a gene: 5. Germline values: CDR1 MDHEN, CDR2 SYDVKM. As DNA, the CDR3 is TGTGCCAGCAGTGCAGACAGGGAACAAGAGACCCAGTACTTC. Translation: CASSADREQETQYF.

This CDR3 reads CASTVQGNQPQHF. CDR3 sequence (DNA): TGTGCCAGCACTGTTCAGGGAAATCAGCCCCAGCATTTT. The gene calls are TRBV6-6 and TRBJ1-5; D is possibly TRBD1 (5 bases). Germline values: CDR1 MNHNY, CDR2 SVGAGI (reference sequence). With 7 bases removed from V and 4 bases from J, the gap between germline ends came to 11 bases. The CDR3 length is 13 residues.

This clonotype was detected only once. V gene TRBV3-1 combines with J gene TRBJ1-4; no definite D call. Germline V CDR1 and CDR2: LGHDT, YNNKEL (reference sequence). V lost 2 bases, J lost 8 bases, and 12 bases lay in between. The CDR3 covers 14 residues. The CDR3 here is CASSQIGEEEKLFF. CDR3 in DNA: TGTGCCAGCAGCCAAATCGGAGAGGAGGAAAAACTGTTTTTT. The full variable domain, with the rest looked up from reference TRBV3-1 and TRBJ1-4, is DTAVSQTPKYLVTQMGNDKSIKCEQNLGHDTMYWYKQDSKKFLKIMFSYNNKELIINETVPNRFSPKSPDKAHLNLHINSLELGDSAVYFCASSQIGEEEKLFFGSGTQLSVL.

In this sample, this clonotype turned up a few times. The chain has TRBV7-2 and TRBJ2-1; 11 bases match TRBD2. Looked up from germline, CDR1 is SGHTA and CDR2 is FQGNSA. The CDR3 sequence is 15 residues long. The V segment lost 3 bases and the J segment 10 bases; nucleotides outside the gene matches: 8. Written as DNA, the CDR3 is TGTGCCAGCAGCTTCCGTAGCGGGGGGGGCGGGGAGCAGTTCTTC. This codes for CASSFRSGGGGEQFF.

The J gene is TRBJ1-2, the V gene TRBV15, with 8 nucleotides matching TRBD1. The CDR3 sequence is 15 residues long. Germline V gene lookup returns CDR1 LNHNV and CDR2 YYDKDF (reference sequence). V was pared by 5 bases and J by 4 bases, with 9 bases of the junction left unmatched. The CDR3 reads CATSVKRQGSYGYTF. CDR3 coding DNA: TGTGCCACCAGCGTAAAAAGACAGGGGAGCTATGGCTACACCTTC.

CDR3 residues: CSVEAWQKPYEQYF. DNA for the CDR3: TGCAGCGTTGAAGCCTGGCAGAAGCCTTACGAGCAGTACTTC. The V gene is TRBV29-1, the J gene TRBJ2-7, with D uncertain. Trimming removed 1 base at V and 4 bases at J, with 14 bases between. This CDR3 has 14 residues. Germline CDR1 reads SQVTM; CDR2 reads ANQGSEA.

This rearrangement joins TRBV4-2 to TRBJ2-3; D gene unclear. The CDR3 contains 16 residues. V dropped 0 bases and J dropped 0 bases, with 10 bases sitting between them. Germline loops: CDR1 LGHNA, CDR2 YNFKEQ. CDR3 region: CASSQEIGLSTDTQYF. CDR3 nucleotide sequence: TGTGCCAGCAGCCAAGAAATTGGGCTTAGCACAGATACGCAGTATTTT.

Only a few counts were recorded for this clonotype. V gene TRBV27 combines with J gene TRBJ2-5, with a tentative D call TRBD2 (5 bases). The J call could be wrong; TRBJ2-7 is a better fit for the DNA end. Per germline, CDR1 MNHEY and CDR2 SMNVEV (reference sequence). The CDR3 loop spans 14 amino acids. The CDR3 DNA is TGTGCCAGCAGTGAAACGGGGAGCTCCTACGAGCAGTACTTC. This translates into CASSETGSSYEQYF.

The table lists this clonotype with a few counts. V and J are TRBV7-3 and TRBJ1-1; D is unresolved. This CDR3 has 16 residues. V was clipped by 0 bases and J by 1 base, with 12 bases between them. The germline CDR1 and CDR2 sequences are SGHTA and FQGTGA. In DNA form, the CDR3 reads TGTGCCAGCAGCTTAACCGGACGGACCCCGAACACTGAAGCTTTCTTT. Translating gives CASSLTGRTPNTEAFF.

The rearrangement uses TRBV29-1 and TRBJ2-5, with 9 nucleotides matching TRBD1. The tail of the sequence fits TRBJ2-7 better, so the J call may be wrong. CDR1 and CDR2 (germline): SQVTM, ANQGSEA. CDR3 length equals 13 residues. The CDR3 protein is CSVPGTGFHEQYF. The DNA of the CDR3 is TGCAGCGTTCCCGGGACAGGGTTCCACGAGCAGTACTTC.

The J gene is TRBJ2-7, the V gene TRBV28, with 12 bases lining up with TRBD2. V shed 5 bases and J 9 bases; nucleotides not matched to a gene: 11. This CDR3 spans 15 amino acids. Germline lookup yields CDR1 MDHEN and CDR2 SYDVKM. The CDR3 spells CASSHKTSGSFRQYF. Here the CDR3 DNA reads TGTGCCAGCAGTCACAAGACTAGCGGGAGTTTTCGGCAGTACTTC.

This clonotype came up a few times. V is TRBV28 and J is TRBJ2-1; maybe TRBD2 (5 bases). The end of the DNA is better explained by TRBJ2-5, so the J call may be wrong. The V gene's germline CDR1 is MDHEN and CDR2 SYDVKM. The CDR3 totals 14 residues. DNA of the CDR3: TGTGCCAGCAGGGTCGGGCCCCTAGCAGAGACCCAGTACTTC. It encodes CASRVGPLAETQYF.

The CDR3 here is CASSLMAGYEQYF. In DNA, the CDR3 is TGTGCCAGCAGTTTGATGGCGGGCTACGAGCAGTACTTC. The chain uses TRBV27 and TRBJ2-5, with D possibly matching TRBD2 (5 bases). Gene TRBJ2-7 matches the end of the DNA better, so the J call may be wrong. Germline CDR1 reads MNHEY; CDR2 reads SMNVEV (reference sequence). This CDR3 spans 13 amino acids.

This chain uses TRBV6-5 with TRBJ2-5, with 8 nucleotides matching TRBD2. Trimming removed 0 bases from V and 7 bases from J; junction bases left unmatched: 7. The CDR3 is made up of 15 amino acids. Germline V CDR1 and CDR2: MNHEY, SVGAGI. In DNA, the CDR3 is TGTGCCAGCAGTTACTCGCCTGAGCGGGGGTGGACCCAGTACTTC. This codes for CASSYSPERGWTQYF.

This sequence joins TRBV7-9 and TRBJ2-5; D unresolved. The J call may be wrong; the DNA end is better matched by TRBJ2-7. The CDR3 extends over 11 amino acids. The V gene's germline CDR1 is SEHNR and CDR2 FQNEAQ (reference sequence). CDR3 sequence: CASSSSPEQYF. In DNA form, the CDR3 reads TGTGCCAGCAGCTCATCCCCCGAGCAGTACTTC.

V gene TRBV29-1 combines with J gene TRBJ1-1, with D possibly being TRBD1 (6 bases). CDR1 is SQVTM, CDR2 ANQGSEA, per germline. CDR3 size: 14 residues. Trimming cost V 0 bases and J 6 bases, with 14 bases left between them. CDR3 DNA sequence: TGCAGCGTTGAAGAGCCGGACAGAGAACCTGAAGCTTTCTTT. Protein sequence: CSVEEPDREPEAFF.

The genes are TRBV6-5 and TRBJ2-1; the D gene could be TRBD1 or TRBD2 (5 bases each). V dropped 8 bases and J dropped 7 bases, with 9 bases sitting between them. This CDR3 has 11 amino acids. In germline, CDR1 is MNHEY, CDR2 SVGAGI. CDR3 nucleotide sequence: TGTGCCAGCGGGACGAGGAATGAGCAGTTCTTC. Protein product: CASGTRNEQFF.

The chain couples TRBV13 to TRBJ2-1, with TRBD2 matching over 14 bases. The CDR3 is 16 amino acids. Germline V gene lookup returns CDR1 PRHDT and CDR2 FYEKMQ (reference sequence). After removal of 7 bases from V and 5 bases from J, the junction contained 7 bases not matched to a gene. CDR3 DNA: TGTGCCAGCACCCTCATGGGACTAGCGGGAGACAATGAGCAGTTCTTC. This translates into CASTLMGLAGDNEQFF. Looking up the rest from reference TRBV13 and TRBJ2-1 gives the full variable domain: AAGVIQSPRHLIKEKRETATLKCYPIPRHDTVYWYQQGPGQDPQFLISFYEKMQSDKGSIPDRFSAQQFSDYHSELNMSSLELGDSALYFCASTLMGLAGDNEQFFGPGTRLTVL.

This clonotype was seen ten or more times. The chain uses TRBV29-1 and TRBJ2-5, with D perhaps assigned TRBD1 or TRBD2 (6 bases each). V lost 4 bases, J lost 9 bases, and 18 bases lay in between. The CDR3 has 13 amino acids. Germline CDR1 is SQVTM and CDR2 is ANQGSEA. CDR3 sequence reads: CSVVEGGKGPQYF. CDR3 DNA sequence: TGCAGCGTTGTGGAAGGGGGGAAGGGTCCCCAGTACTTC. The variable domain in full, completed from reference TRBV29-1 and TRBJ2-5, reads SAVISQKPSRDICQRGTSLTIQCQVDSQVTMMFWYRQQPGQSLTLIATANQGSEATYESGFVIDKFPISRPNLTFSTLTVSNMSPEDSSIYLCSVVEGGKGPQYFGPGTRLLVL.

The gene calls are TRBV4-3 and TRBJ2-1; D ambiguous. This CDR3 has 17 amino acids. Germline CDR1 and CDR2: LGHNA and YSLEER. V was clipped by 1 base and J by 7 bases, with 20 bases between them. This CDR3 reads CASSQVFERDLANEQFF. The CDR3 DNA reads as TGCGCCAGCAGCCAAGTGTTTGAACGCGACCTGGCGAATGAGCAGTTCTTC.

V gene TRBV7-9 combines with J gene TRBJ2-5, with 9 bases fitting TRBD1. The J call is doubtful: the DNA matches TRBJ2-7 better. The CDR3 consists of 15 residues. The germline V gene has CDR1 SEHNR and CDR2 FQNEAQ (reference sequence). CDR3 amino acids: CASSFRDRDPYEQYF. CDR3 nucleotide sequence: TGTGCCAGCAGCTTCCGGGACAGGGATCCCTACGAGCAGTACTTC.

This clonotype was seen more than once but under ten times. The chain recombines TRBV7-9 with TRBJ1-4; D not certain. Germline-derived CDR1 and CDR2 are SEHNR and FQNEAQ (reference sequence). The CDR3 has 18 amino acids. Trimming shortened V by 5 bases and J by 0 bases, and 19 bases separated the two germline ends. The CDR3 coding sequence is TGTGCCAGCAGCACAAGAGGCGGACCGTTTGCAACTAATGAAAAACTGTTTTTT. Residues: CASSTRGGPFATNEKLFF.

This clonotype was detected a few times. This chain joins TRBV29-1 and TRBJ2-6; unclear D gene. This CDR3 contains 12 residues. From germline, CDR1 is SQVTM and CDR2 ANQGSEA. V was shortened by 0 bases and J by 9 bases, with 6 bases between the two germline ends. The CDR3 loop is CSVEDLDNVLTF. The CDR3 DNA is TGCAGCGTTGAAGATCTTGACAACGTCCTGACTTTC.

The chain is built from TRBV28 and TRBJ1-6; D gene ambiguous. The V gene lost 3 bases and the J gene lost 7 bases, with 7 bases spanning the gap. This CDR3 contains 13 residues. Per the germline V gene, CDR1 is MDHEN and CDR2 is SYDVKM. CDR3 DNA: TGTGCCAGCAGTTTCCTGGGAAATTCACCCCTCCACTTT. Amino acid sequence: CASSFLGNSPLHF.

The rearrangement uses TRBV12-3 or TRBV12-4 and TRBJ2-3; TRBD2 aligns across 10 bases. J gave up 4 bases and V 6 bases, and 10 bases lay outside the gene matches. The CDR3 contains 16 residues. CDR3 coding DNA: TGTGCCAGCAGCACCGAGCGGGGGGGCCTCGCAGATACGCAGTATTTT. Protein: CASSTERGGLADTQYF.

The table lists this clonotype with a few counts. The chain employs TRBV12-3 or TRBV12-4 and TRBJ1-2, with TRBD1 as a possible D gene (5 bases). This CDR3 region has 13 residues. V was clipped by 3 bases and J by 2 bases, with 7 bases between them. Written as DNA, the CDR3 is TGTGCCAGCAGTTTTAGGGGCAACTATGGCTACACCTTC. This codes for CASSFRGNYGYTF.

This clonotype occurred a few times. The V call is TRBV12-3 or TRBV12-4, the J call TRBJ1-1; D perhaps matches TRBD1 (6 bases). This CDR3 is 13 amino acids long. Deletions cut 4 bases from V and 3 bases from J, with 9 bases between. The CDR3 DNA is TGTGCCAGCAGTTGGACAGCAGACACTGAAGCTTTCTTT. It yields the protein CASSWTADTEAFF.